This TCR beta chain was retrieved from a study of molecular identifiers for immune sequencing clone quantification. Study overall: Naive CD8 cell RNA, from about 20,000 or 100,000 cells, was split five ways in replicates, with four sequenced.

This clonotype was counted many times. Germline CDR1 and CDR2: MGHRA and YSYEKL. The CDR3 loop spans 14 amino acids. Trimming at V came to 1 base and at J to 8 bases, leaving 4 bases not matched to a gene. TCRdb ran MiXCR on the PCR reads and lists one entry per CDR3 protein. Of about 320,000 distinct CDR3 sequences listed, roughly a quarter are singletons. This chain links TRBV4-1 with TRBJ2-1; 8 bases map to TRBD2. Sequencing used naive CD8+ T cells from blood, with Jurkat cell RNA spiked in. The subset here: FACS-sorted CD8+CD4-CCR7+CD45RA+ naive T cells. This clonotype was obtained from a human donor in good health. Some libraries in this study had Jurkat cell RNA spiked in. CDR3 region: CASSQAGLDDEQFF. CDR3 coding DNA: TGCGCCAGCAGCCAAGCGGGACTAGACGATGAGCAGTTCTTC.